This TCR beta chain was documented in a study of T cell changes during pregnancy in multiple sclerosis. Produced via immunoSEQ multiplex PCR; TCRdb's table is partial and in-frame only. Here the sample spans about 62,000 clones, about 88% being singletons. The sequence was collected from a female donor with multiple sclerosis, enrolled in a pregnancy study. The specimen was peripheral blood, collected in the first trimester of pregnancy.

CDR3: CASSPRGLGAEQFF. The CDR3 coding sequence is TGTGCCAGCTCACCAAGGGGTTTAGGCGCCGAGCAGTTCTTC. This chain joins TRBV18 and TRBJ2-1; a weak D match, TRBD1 (5 bases). Germline loops: CDR1 KGHSH, CDR2 LQKENI. V was trimmed by 2 bases and J by 10 bases, leaving 15 bases between them. The CDR3 loop spans 14 amino acids.